This T cell receptor beta chain came from a study of CXCR3-negative and CXCR3-positive naive CD8 T cells. The CDR3 is 18 amino acids. In preparing the TRB cDNA libraries, 5' RACE with UMI labels was used. For each CDR3 protein, TCRdb gives one entry from its re-call of the 5' RACE reads, without DNA. The sample totals about 22,000 distinct CDR3 sequences. All CD8+ T cell subsets were sorted in triplicate at 250,000 to 300,000 cells each. The J gene is TRBJ2-6, the V gene TRBV12-3 or TRBV12-4; TCRdb designates TRBD1, a call that cannot be tested without DNA. Sequences were obtained from memory CD8+ T cells from blood. The source is a human donor in good health. Some clones in this sample may be carry-over from other donors' samples. The CDR3 region is CASTTGTGDSSGANVLTF.